This is a list of T cell receptor beta chains from one sample in a study of cytomegalovirus exposure and HLA in healthy donors. Here immunoSEQ multiplex PCR was the method, and the copy in TCRdb shows in-frame clones only, minus some. The table has some 170,000 clones, almost 80% seen once. The sample comprised PBMCs. The source of these receptors is a man aged 40-50 years in good health and CMV-seropositive. CDR3s include the opening cysteine and the closing phenylalanine or tryptophan. A D gene is named only where the DNA matches it firmly. Size values are once, few and many counts, or a class for expanded clones, and some rows have none.

V: TRBV11-3; D: TRBD1; size: NA; J: TRBJ2-3; length: 15; DNA: TGTGCCAGCAGCCCCAGGGGGCGTGCCACAGATACGCAGTATTTT; CDR3: CASSPRGRATDTQYF
V: TRBV4-1; D: TRBD1; size: NA; J: TRBJ1-5; length: 13; DNA: TGCGCCAGCAGCCAAAGACAGGGTCAGCCCCAGCATTTT; CDR3: CASSQRQGQPQHF
V: TRBV27; D: TRBD2; size: few; J: TRBJ2-1; length: 15; DNA: TGTGCCAGCAATTTAGCGGGAGGGGCCTACAATGAGCAGTTCTTC; CDR3: CASNLAGGAYNEQFF
V: TRBV5-1; D: NA; size: NA; J: TRBJ1-5; length: 15; DNA: TGCGCCAGCAGCTTGGCGGCAGGGAGCAATCAGCCCCAGCATTTT; CDR3: CASSLAAGSNQPQHF
V: TRBV11-2; D: NA; size: once; J: TRBJ2-1; length: 12; DNA: TGTGCCAGCAGCACCCAGCGAGATGAGCAGTTCTTC; CDR3: CASSTQRDEQFF
V: TRBV11-1; D: TRBD1; size: NA; J: TRBJ1-1; length: 14; DNA: TGTGCCAGCAGCTTGATCCAGGGGGCCACTGAAGCTTTCTTT; CDR3: CASSLIQGATEAFF
V: TRBV5-1; D: TRBD2; size: NA; J: TRBJ2-7; length: 16; DNA: TGCGCCAGCAGCACCTGGACTAGCGGGAGTATCGGCGAGCAGTACTTC; CDR3: CASSTWTSGSIGEQYF
V: TRBV5-1; D: TRBD2; size: NA; J: TRBJ2-1; length: 14; DNA: TGCGCCAGCAGCTTGGATGGCGGGAGGGATGAGCAGTTCTTC; CDR3: CASSLDGGRDEQFF
V: TRBV10-3; D: TRBD1; size: once; J: TRBJ1-5; length: 14; DNA: TGTGCCATCAGTGAGCAGACAGGGGGCCAGCCCCAGCATTTT; CDR3: CAISEQTGGQPQHF
V: TRBV5-4; D: TRBD2; size: NA; J: TRBJ2-1; length: 15; DNA: TGTGCCAGCAGCGCTAGCGGGAGCTCCTACAATGAGCAGTTCTTC; CDR3: CASSASGSSYNEQFF
V: TRBV5-4; D: TRBD1; size: NA; J: TRBJ1-6; length: 15; DNA: TGTGCCAGCAGCTTGGTCGGGACAGGGGATTCACCCCTCCACTTT; CDR3: CASSLVGTGDSPLHF
V: TRBV11-3; D: TRBD1; size: NA; J: TRBJ1-2; length: 14; DNA: TGTGCCAGCAGCCCCGGGACAGATTACTATGGCTACACCTTC; CDR3: CASSPGTDYYGYTF
V: TRBV28; D: NA; size: NA; J: TRBJ2-1; length: 15; DNA: TGTGCCAGCAGAAGCCCAGGCCTCGGCAATAAAGAGCAGTTCTTC; CDR3: CASRSPGLGNKEQFF
V: TRBV2; D: TRBD2; size: NA; J: TRBJ2-1; length: 14; DNA: TGTGCCAGCAGTCGGGACTACTCCTACAATGAGCAGTTCTTC; CDR3: CASSRDYSYNEQFF